This TCR beta chain was retrieved from a study of T cell responses to AZD1222 COVID-19 vaccine (dated by TCRdb to the early 2020s). About the full investigation: A total of around 240 trial participants underwent TCR sequencing, of whom 200 to 220 had received two doses of AZD1222 and roughly 26 had received two doses of the MenACWY control vaccine. Enrollment into the trials was organized by age into subgroups of 18-55, 56-69 and 70-plus years, and those subgroups contained approximately 160, 26 and 62 TCR-sequenced participants, respectively.

The CDR3 regions of human TCRbeta chains were analyzed by immunosequencing. In the authors' own workflow: Repertoire TCRs were checked for matches against a reference library of SARS-CoV-2-specific TCRs that had been generated using the MIRA antigen-specificity platform. Breadth was defined as the fraction of unique TCRs that were SARS-CoV-2-associated, and depth was defined as the fraction of total T cells that were SARS-CoV-2-associated. Using the MIRA data, every spike-specific TCR was mapped to the spike region that the TCR reacted to and assigned to either a CD4 or a CD8 class. Log10-transformed breadth and depth values were compared by one-way ANOVA with Sidak's multiple comparisons tests. TCRdb obtained this table from immuneACCESS and retained in-frame rearrangements with V and J assigned. These tables miss some clones; where compared with another copy, unresolved V genes account for less than half of the shortfall, and the remainder is unexplained. The V and J calls and clone size come from that table; D and trimming were worked out from the DNA. This sample lists about 140,000 clones; 88% were detected once. The ten largest account for around 3% of the sample.

CDR1 and CDR2 are drawn from the germline V gene: MNHEY, SVGAGI. The CDR3 spans 14 residues, from the cysteine through the phenylalanine. This entry keeps only the CDR3 DNA: 42 bases, framed from base 1. V is cut by 8 bases and J by 3 bases, and the space between the germline ends is 16 bases. As to this clone: Its specific antigen is unknown. It has no much larger one-base neighbor in the sample; base qualities were not kept.

The investigation overall reported the following: Participants were mostly white British and included more females than males, and it was suggested by the authors that clonal diversity may have been underestimated. In the small 56-69-year group, the increase in depth fell short of significance, most likely because of low power. Conclusions about previously exposed vaccinees are limited because only six or seven AZD1222 recipients were SARS-CoV-2 seropositive at baseline. After two AZD1222 doses, both the breadth and the depth of spike-specific TCRs were significantly higher than at day 0 and than in MenACWY recipients. Epitopes outside the regions mutated in the B.1.351 and B.1.1.7 variants were reportedly recognized by nearly half of the unique spike-specific TCRs. Because no samples from the day 14 peak response were available, repertoires could be characterized only after the peak T cell response. The whole spike protein was spanned by vaccine-associated CD4 TCRs, and dominant responses were seen in regions 160-218 and 743-854.

Sample time point, as interpreted from the label and publication: about 28 days (+/-7) after the second vaccine dose. AZD1222 recipients whose second dose came at about 4 weeks and those whose second dose came at about 12 weeks were combined into one group, since spike-specific TCR depth and breadth did not differ between the two schedules. The vaccinee samples were drawn from two UK trials, COV001 and COV002, one of which was a single-blind randomized controlled phase 2/3 trial testing AZD1222 (ChAdOx1 nCoV-19) in healthy adults. For TCRbeta chain sequencing, PBMC samples were collected from trial participants at day 0 and at day 28 after the second dose.

This specimen was peripheral blood, taken 28 days after the second AZD1222 dose. This clonotype originated in an adult who received the AZD1222 COVID-19 vaccine. Here the chain combines TRBV6-5 and TRBJ1-2; TRBD1 is possibly the D segment (6 matching bases). The CDR3 has the sequence CASAQGIGDYGYTF. The nucleotide sequence reads as follows: TGTGCCAGCGCACAGGGAATTGGGGACTATGGCTACACCTTC.